A selection of T cell receptor beta chains follows, all from one sample in a study of cytomegalovirus exposure and HLA in healthy donors. The table came from immunoSEQ multiplex PCR; TCRdb's copy has only in-frame clones and leaves some out. Of over 150,000 clones listed, approximately 88% are singletons. Material for sequencing was PBMCs. These receptors all stem from a boy between 2 and 10 years old in good health and CMV-seronegative. The CDR3 runs from the conserved cysteine through the conserved F or W. The D gene is left open where the match is weak. Rows may omit the clone size; those that give it use once, few, many or a size class.

d_gene	v_gene	j_gene	abundance	CDR3aa	CDR3nt
.	TRBV25-1	TRBJ1-2	.	CASSEAGVYGYTF	TGTGCCAGCAGTGAGGCGGGGGTCTATGGCTACACCTTC
.	TRBV11-2	TRBJ2-1	.	CASSLVTGAYNEQFF	TGTGCCAGCAGCTTAGTCACAGGTGCCTACAATGAGCAGTTCTTC
.	TRBV2	TRBJ2-5	.	CASLKGRARETQYF	TGTGCCAGCCTGAAGGGCAGGGCAAGAGAGACCCAGTACTTC
TRBD1	TRBV19	TRBJ1-1	.	CASQIVHGTANTEAFF	TGTGCCAGCCAAATCGTCCACGGGACAGCGAACACTGAAGCTTTCTTT
.	TRBV27	TRBJ2-6	.	CASSSYRETYPSGANVLTF	TGTGCCAGCAGTTCTTACAGGGAGACCTATCCATCTGGGGCCAACGTCCTGACTTTC
.	TRBV19	TRBJ1-2	.	CASSIDRTGYTF	TGTGCCAGTAGTATCGACAGGACCGGCTACACCTTC
.	TRBV15	TRBJ1-4	.	CATSSSPSRGEKLFF	TGTGCCACCAGCAGTTCCCCTAGTAGGGGGGAAAAACTGTTTTTT
TRBD1	TRBV11-2	TRBJ2-3	.	CASSSRQGYDTDTQYF	TGTGCCAGCAGCTCGCGACAGGGTTACGACACAGATACGCAGTATTTT
.	TRBV10-1	TRBJ1-1	.	CASVTGEAPLNTEAFF	TGCGCCAGCGTGACAGGAGAGGCCCCATTGAACACTGAAGCTTTCTTT
.	TRBV7-8	TRBJ2-3	.	CASSWGGGSGADTQYF	TGTGCCAGCAGCTGGGGAGGGGGTTCAGGGGCAGATACGCAGTATTTT
TRBD1	TRBV27	TRBJ2-5	.	CASSPRLRDRGLQETQYF	TGTGCCAGCAGTCCGCGCCTCCGGGACAGGGGCCTTCAAGAGACCCAGTACTTC
.	TRBV18	TRBJ1-2	once	CASSGLSGYTF	TGTGCCAGCTCAGGCTTGTCTGGCTACACCTTC
.	TRBV7-8	TRBJ2-5	.	CASSNRYGESHETQYF	TGTGCCAGCAGCAACCGTTACGGGGAATCCCACGAGACCCAGTACTTC
TRBD1	TRBV19	TRBJ2-3	.	CASSTLQGLSTDTQYF	TGTGCCAGTAGTACCTTACAGGGGCTCAGCACAGATACGCAGTATTTT
TRBD2	TRBV28	TRBJ2-7	once	CASRQWTSDSYEQYF	TGTGCCAGCAGGCAGTGGACTAGCGACTCCTACGAGCAGTACTTC
TRBD2	TRBV7-3	TRBJ2-1	.	CASSSLGELAGRVAYNEQFF	TGTGCCAGCAGCTCCCTGGGGGAGCTAGCGGGAAGGGTAGCCTACAATGAGCAGTTCTTC
.	TRBV29-1	TRBJ1-1	.	CSVGEGENTEAFF	TGCAGCGTGGGAGAGGGGGAGAACACTGAAGCTTTCTTT
TRBD2	TRBV7-9	TRBJ2-3	.	CASSLVRGTSGGGDTQYF	TGTGCCAGCAGCTTAGTCAGAGGGACTAGCGGGGGAGGAGATACGCAGTATTTT
.	TRBV5-1	TRBJ2-4	.	CASSASQGWAKNIQYF	TGCGCCAGCAGCGCCTCACAGGGTTGGGCCAAAAACATTCAGTACTTC
TRBD1	TRBV25-1	TRBJ1-1	.	CASSGTRGYRTEAFF	TGTGCCAGCAGTGGGACCAGGGGGTATCGCACTGAAGCTTTCTTT
TRBD2	TRBV10-3	TRBJ2-7	.	CAISGEASGTPRTIYEQYF	TGTGCCATCAGTGGAGAGGCTAGCGGGACCCCCCGAACAATCTACGAGCAGTACTTC
.	TRBV30	TRBJ1-5	.	CAWSFGGRMDQPQHF	TGTGCCTGGAGTTTCGGCGGCCGAATGGATCAGCCCCAGCATTTT